These 9 T cell receptor beta chains originate from one sample sequenced in a study of blood T cell repertoires in COVID-19 (dated by TCRdb to 2020 to 2022). The method behind the library was the immunoSEQ multiplex PCR assay. TCRdb mirrors the immuneACCESS table, restricted to in-frame sequences. Some clones are absent from its copies; in checked studies, under half trace to an unresolved V gene, and the reason for the others is unknown. For this sample there are a few hundred thousand clones; roughly 86% appear just once. More than 8.5% of the sample goes to the ten largest clones. Sequencing used PBMCs or T cells enriched from blood (not recorded which). These receptors all come from a young woman who had recovered from COVID-19.

The chain carries TRBV7-9 and TRBJ1-6; 9 nucleotides match TRBD1. The germline V gene encodes CDR1 SEHNR and CDR2 FQNEAQ (reference sequence). The CDR3 is made up of 17 amino acids. Trimming removed 5 bases from V and 0 bases from J; junction bases left unmatched: 5. CDR3 in amino acids: CASSHPTGGSYNSPLHF. CDR3 nucleotides: TGTGCCAGCAGCCACCCGACAGGGGGCTCCTATAATTCACCCCTCCACTTT.

V usage is TRBV4-1 and J usage is TRBJ1-5, with D perhaps matching TRBD1 (6 bases). This CDR3 spans 16 amino acids. Germline CDR1 MGHRA, CDR2 YSYEKL. V was pared by 4 bases and J by 9 bases, with 22 bases between. The CDR3: CASSPRREQGTPPQHF. The CDR3 DNA reads TGCGCCAGCAGCCCCCGCAGAGAACAGGGTACACCGCCCCAGCATTTT.

This clone was seen a single time. This chain links TRBV19 with TRBJ2-5; D is undetermined. This CDR3 is built from 15 residues. The V end lost 9 bases, the J end lost 0 bases, and 17 bases lay between the germline ends. The germline V gene encodes CDR1 LNHDA and CDR2 SQIVND (reference sequence). DNA of the CDR3: TGTGCCAGCTCTATTTCTTCAGGATACCAAGAGACCCAGTACTTC. This codes for CASSISSGYQETQYF.

About this clone: This sample includes further DNA sequences coding for the same CDR3. The chain joins TRBV12-3 or TRBV12-4 to TRBJ1-2; perhaps TRBD1 as D (6 bases). Trimming left V 6 bases short and J 3 bases short, with 8 bases between. The CDR3 sequence is 12 residues long. The CDR3: CASRNRDYGYTF. CDR3 nucleotide sequence: TGTGCCAGCAGAAACAGGGACTATGGCTACACCTTC.

The chain links TRBV5-4 to TRBJ2-7, with 10 bases fitting TRBD1. The trim removed 3 bases at V and 2 bases at J, leaving 5 bases unmatched. From germline, CDR1 is SGHNT and CDR2 YYREEE (reference sequence). This CDR3 contains 15 residues. The CDR3 sequence: CASSSPGQGTYEQYF. For the CDR3, the DNA is TGTGCCAGCAGCTCCCCGGGACAGGGGACCTACGAGCAGTACTTC.

The rearrangement uses TRBV7-9 and TRBJ1-6, with unresolved D. CDR1 SEHNR and CDR2 FQNEAQ come from the germline V gene (reference sequence). Between the trimmed V and J ends, which lost 5 bases and 6 bases, there was a span of 11 bases. CDR3 length: 14 amino acids. The CDR3 coding sequence is TGTGCCAGCAGCCCCCTCGTCCTTAATTCACCCCTCCACTTT. Encoded protein: CASSPLVLNSPLHF.

The rearrangement uses TRBV5-1 and TRBJ2-3; 7 bases line up with TRBD2. Germline trimming cut 2 bases from V and 2 bases from J; bases unmatched to any gene: 5. Germline V CDR1 and CDR2: SGHRS, YFSETQ. There are 15 residues in the CDR3. DNA of the CDR3: TGCGCCAGCAGCTTCGGACTAGGTTACACAGATACGCAGTATTTT. The encoded protein is CASSFGLGYTDTQYF.

For this clone: The same CDR3 also results from other DNA sequences found in this sample. The CDR3 loop reads CASSLATGGTEAFF. CDR3 DNA: TGTGCCAGCAGCTTAGCCACAGGGGGAACTGAAGCTTTCTTT. The J gene is TRBJ1-1, the V gene TRBV7-9; TRBD1 matches 8 bases. Germline CDR1 is SEHNR and CDR2 is FQNEAQ (reference sequence). The CDR3 runs to 14 residues. The J segment lost 5 bases and the V segment lost 0 bases, leaving 2 bases of the junction unmatched.

This clone was observed many times. The gene calls are TRBV28 and TRBJ2-3, with 11 nucleotides matching TRBD1. Per germline, CDR1 MDHEN and CDR2 SYDVKM. This CDR3 has 16 amino acids. The V and J ends lost 7 bases and 4 bases, in that order; junction bases with no gene match: 10. CDR3 sequence: CASTPGQGVYADTQYF. CDR3 bases: TGTGCCAGCACACCGGGACAGGGGGTCTATGCAGATACGCAGTATTTT.